The 20 T cell receptor beta chains in this list originate from one sample, sequenced in a study of T cells in Graves' hyperthyroidism and ophthalmopathy. Amplification of TCR beta CDR3 regions used RNA as the template. RT-PCR in the first round (using the HTBI primer set) targeted the TCR CDR3. TCRdb analysed the multiplex PCR reads with MiXCR anew, one entry per CDR3 protein. The sample consists of about 400,000 distinct CDR3 sequences, 15% of them appearing once. The sequenced material came from blood. The receptors were gathered from a woman aged 30 to 39 with Graves' hyperthyroidism.

Many counts were recorded for this clonotype. V gene TRBV30 combines with J gene TRBJ2-7, with TRBD2 matching 9 bases. The CDR3 has 16 amino acids. Unmatched junction bases numbered 10, after V lost 4 bases and J lost 0 bases. The V gene's germline CDR1 is GTSNPN and CDR2 SVGIG (reference sequence). The CDR3 reads CAWKQGLAYSSYEQYF. CDR3 coding DNA: TGTGCCTGGAAGCAGGGACTAGCCTATAGCTCCTACGAGCAGTACTTC.

This clonotype has a count of ten or more. The gene calls are TRBV29-1 and TRBJ2-3; 8 bases align to TRBD1. CDR1 SQVTM and CDR2 ANQGSEA come from the germline V gene. With V trimmed by 3 bases and J by 11 bases, 4 bases remained unmatched. The CDR3 loop spans 11 amino acids. CDR3 nucleotide sequence: TGCAGCGTTGAGACAGGGGTTGTGCAGTATTTT. Translating it yields CSVETGVVQYF.

This chain connects TRBV9 to TRBJ1-4; 11 nucleotides agree with TRBD1. V shed 5 bases and J 7 bases; nucleotides not matched to a gene: 7. Germline V CDR1 and CDR2: SGDLS, YYNGEE. The CDR3 runs to 15 residues. CDR3 loop: CASSYTGTGGEKLFF. The CDR3 DNA is TGTGCCAGCAGTTATACCGGGACAGGGGGTGAAAAACTGTTTTTT.

This clonotype was recorded many times. The chain couples TRBV18 to TRBJ2-3; 7 bases are shared with TRBD2. The germline V gene has CDR1 KGHSH and CDR2 LQKENI. Trimming at V came to 4 bases and at J to 0 bases, leaving 1 base not matched to a gene. The CDR3 has 14 amino acids. CDR3 amino acids: CASSRDYSTDTQYF. Here the CDR3 DNA reads TGTGCCAGCTCACGGGACTACAGCACAGATACGCAGTATTTT.

The chain carries TRBV20-1 and TRBJ2-3; tentative D call: TRBD2 (6 bases). This CDR3 region has 13 residues. The germline V gene encodes CDR1 DFQATT and CDR2 SNEGSKA (reference sequence). In DNA form, the CDR3 reads TGCAGCCTTGGCGGGGTCGTCACAGATACGCAGTATTTT. It yields the protein CSLGGVVTDTQYF.

The table lists this clonotype with many counts. The chain is built from TRBV12-3 or TRBV12-4 and TRBJ1-1; 7 nucleotides agree with TRBD1. CDR3 length: 15 amino acids. With V trimmed by 3 bases and J by 1 base, 5 bases remained unmatched. The CDR3 here is CASSLNTGANTEAFF. The CDR3 nucleotides read TGTGCCAGCAGTTTGAATACAGGGGCGAACACTGAAGCTTTCTTT.

V gene TRBV20-1 combines with J gene TRBJ2-2, with D perhaps being TRBD1 or TRBD2 (5 bases each). Trimming cost V 0 bases and J 9 bases, with 17 bases left between them. The CDR3 covers 15 residues. The germline V gene encodes CDR1 DFQATT and CDR2 SNEGSKA (reference sequence). The CDR3 region is CSARDSGLQARELFF. CDR3 in DNA: TGCAGTGCTAGAGATTCGGGGCTACAAGCCCGGGAGCTGTTTTTT.

This sequence joins TRBV29-1 and TRBJ1-5; 8 nucleotides align to TRBD1. The junction had 13 bases not matched to a gene; V was cut back by 7 bases and J by 5 bases. CDR1 is SQVTM and CDR2 is ANQGSEA in the germline V gene. The CDR3 sequence is 15 residues long. The chain's CDR3 is CSAVFSGTGDQPQHF. Written as DNA, the CDR3 is TGCAGCGCTGTTTTTTCCGGGACAGGTGATCAGCCCCAGCATTTT.

A few counts support this clonotype. This chain uses TRBV20-1 with TRBJ1-5, with D maybe TRBD1 (5 bases). Trimming cost V 3 bases and J 5 bases, with 8 bases left between them. Germline lookup yields CDR1 DFQATT and CDR2 SNEGSKA (reference sequence). CDR3 length: 12 amino acids. CDR3 protein: CSASRADQPQHF. CDR3 DNA sequence: TGCAGTGCTAGCAGGGCGGATCAGCCCCAGCATTTT.

V is TRBV11-2 and J is TRBJ2-7; 7 bases line up with TRBD2. Germline V gene data show CDR1 as SGHAT and CDR2 as FQNNGV. CDR3 length equals 15 residues. V trimming: 5 bases; J trimming: 6 bases; junction bases outside the gene matches: 13. The CDR3 loop is CASSPDGGSKGEQYF. In DNA form, the CDR3 reads TGTGCCAGCAGCCCCGATGGCGGGAGCAAAGGCGAGCAGTACTTC.

This clonotype has at least ten counts. The chain carries TRBV18 and TRBJ2-5; 13 positions agree with TRBD2. The CDR3 loop spans 16 amino acids. CDR1 KGHSH and CDR2 LQKENI come from the germline V gene. J lost 5 bases, V lost 5 bases, and 8 bases had no gene match. CDR3 nucleotide sequence: TGTGCCAGCTCAGACCCCGGGACTAGCGGGAAGGAGACCCAGTACTTC. Its protein is CASSDPGTSGKETQYF. The whole variable domain, remainder taken from reference TRBV18 and TRBJ2-5, is NAGVMQNPRHLVRRRGQEARLRCSPMKGHSHVYWYRQLPEEGLKFMVYLQKENIIDESGMPKERFSAEFPKEGPSILRIQQVVRGDSAAYFCASSDPGTSGKETQYFGPGTRLLVL.

This clonotype has ten or more counts. V usage is TRBV20-1 and J usage is TRBJ2-1; D gene ambiguous. The V end was cut by 1 base, the J end by 1 base, with 14 bases between. CDR3 size: 16 residues. Per the germline V gene, CDR1 is DFQATT and CDR2 is SNEGSKA (reference sequence). DNA for the CDR3: TGCAGTGCTAGAGTGCGTGGGTTTATATCCTACAATGAGCAGTTCTTC. Translated, it gives CSARVRGFISYNEQFF.

This clonotype was seen a handful of times. This chain uses TRBV7-9 with TRBJ2-3; 9 positions agree with TRBD2. Germline values: CDR1 SEHNR, CDR2 FQNEAQ (reference sequence). The length of the CDR3 is 17 residues. Unmatched junction bases numbered 12, after V lost 5 bases and J lost 3 bases. CDR3 in DNA: TGTGCCAGCAGCCTCCTAGTGGGGACTAGCATGACAGATACGCAGTATTTT. Residues: CASSLLVGTSMTDTQYF.

V gene TRBV19 combines with J gene TRBJ2-2; 7 bases line up with TRBD1. Per the germline V gene, CDR1 is LNHDA and CDR2 is SQIVND (reference sequence). This CDR3 is built from 15 residues. Losses at the gene ends were 4 bases for V and 4 bases for J; bases not matched to a gene: 6. Here the CDR3 DNA reads TGTGCCAGTAGTAGCCCGGGACAGACCACCGGGGAGCTGTTTTTT. It is translated as CASSSPGQTTGELFF.

This clonotype was counted at least ten times. The rearrangement joins TRBV2 to TRBJ2-5; no reliable D call. Germline V gene data show CDR1 as SNHLY and CDR2 as FYNNEI. The CDR3 covers 14 residues. With 8 bases removed from V and 1 base from J, the gap between germline ends came to 14 bases. The CDR3 region has the DNA TGTGCCAGCCTGCTACAGAAGCTCCAAGAGACCCAGTACTTC. Its translation is CASLLQKLQETQYF.

This clonotype appeared a few times. CDR3 sequence (DNA): TGTGCCAGCAGCCTCTTAGCGGGAGGGACCCGATACAATGAGCAGTTCTTC. Amino acids: CASSLLAGGTRYNEQFF. The gene calls are TRBV2 and TRBJ2-1; 11 positions match TRBD2. CDR3 size: 17 residues. With 6 bases clipped from V and 4 bases from J, the junction kept 11 bases outside the gene matches. Per germline, CDR1 SNHLY and CDR2 FYNNEI. Variable domain in full (rest from reference TRBV2 and TRBJ2-1): EPEVTQTPSHQVTQMGQEVILRCVPISNHLYFYWYRQILGQKVEFLVSFYNNEISEKSEIFDDQFSVERPDGSNFTLKIRSTKLEDSAMYFCASSLLAGGTRYNEQFFGPGTRLTVL.

This rearrangement joins TRBV9 to TRBJ2-1; 7 nucleotides line up with TRBD2. The CDR3 runs 13 residues. Germline V gives CDR1 SGDLS, CDR2 YYNGEE. J lost 6 bases, V lost 4 bases, and 4 bases had no gene match. The CDR3 loop is CASSLTSRNEQFF. The CDR3 bases are TGTGCCAGCAGCCTGACTAGCCGCAATGAGCAGTTCTTC.

This clonotype appeared a few times. This chain joins TRBV2 and TRBJ2-7, with 9 bases that match TRBD2. Germline loops: CDR1 SNHLY, CDR2 FYNNEI. The CDR3 is made up of 14 amino acids. V gave up 5 bases and J gave up 4 bases; unmatched junction bases: 6. The CDR3 reads CASSISGSTYEQYF. DNA of the CDR3: TGTGCCAGCAGTATTAGCGGGAGTACTTACGAGCAGTACTTC.

The chain links TRBV20-1 to TRBJ2-5, with D possibly matching TRBD2 (5 bases). The CDR3 runs to 13 residues. With 3 bases removed from V and 1 base from J, the gap between germline ends came to 9 bases. Germline loops: CDR1 DFQATT, CDR2 SNEGSKA (reference sequence). In nucleotides, the CDR3 is TGCAGTGCTAGTGTTGCGGGCCAAGAGACCCAGTACTTC. This sequence encodes CSASVAGQETQYF.

The table lists this clonotype with many counts. The genes are TRBV7-2 and TRBJ1-5; D not certain. Deletions cut 2 bases from V and 4 bases from J, with 15 bases between. CDR3 size: 16 residues. CDR1 and CDR2 from the germline V gene are SGHTA and FQGNSA. CDR3 loop: CASSLRQDGWNQPQHF. CDR3 coding DNA: TGTGCCAGCAGCTTACGCCAGGATGGTTGGAATCAGCCCCAGCATTTT.